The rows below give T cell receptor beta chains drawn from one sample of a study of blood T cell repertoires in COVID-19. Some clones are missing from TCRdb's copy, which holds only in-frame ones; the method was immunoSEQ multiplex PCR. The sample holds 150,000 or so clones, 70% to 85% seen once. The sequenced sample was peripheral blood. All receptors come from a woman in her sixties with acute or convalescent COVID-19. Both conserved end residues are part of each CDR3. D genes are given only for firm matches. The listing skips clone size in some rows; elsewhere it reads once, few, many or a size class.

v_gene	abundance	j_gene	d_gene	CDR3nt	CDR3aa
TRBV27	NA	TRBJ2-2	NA	TGTGCCACCCGACAGGCAGCCTACCCGAACACCGGGGAGCTGTTTTTT	CATRQAAYPNTGELFF
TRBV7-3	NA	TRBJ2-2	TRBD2	TGTGCCAGCAGCGTAGCGGGGGGGGACGAGGGCACCGGGGAGCTGTTTTTT	CASSVAGGDEGTGELFF
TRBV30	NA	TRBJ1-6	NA	TGTGCCTGGAGTGTATCGAGCTCCTCCTATAATTCACCCCTCCACTTT	CAWSVSSSSYNSPLHF
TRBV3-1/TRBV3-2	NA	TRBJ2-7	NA	TGTGCCAGCAGCCAAGGCGGAACCCGCAGCGCCTACGAGCAGTACTTC	CASSQGGTRSAYEQYF
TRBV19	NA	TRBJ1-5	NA	TGTGCCAGTGCCAATCGACAGTTATATCAGCCCCAGCATTTT	CASANRQLYQPQHF
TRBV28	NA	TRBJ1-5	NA	TGTGCCGGATCCAGAAGCGGGAGGGGAAGGGATCAGCCCCAGCATTTT	CAGSRSGRGRDQPQHF
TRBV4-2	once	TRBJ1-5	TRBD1	TGTGCCAGCAGCCAGACAGGGGAGGTAAGCAATCAGCCCCAGCATTTT	CASSQTGEVSNQPQHF
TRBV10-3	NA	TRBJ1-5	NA	TGTGCCATCAGTGGGGGCCCGGACGGGGGGCCCCAGCATTTT	CAISGGPDGGPQHF
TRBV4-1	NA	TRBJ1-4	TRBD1	TGCGCCAGCAGCCAGGGCAGGGGGAGAGGTGAAAAACTGTTTTTT	CASSQGRGRGEKLFF
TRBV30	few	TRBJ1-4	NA	TGTGCCTGGAGTCCCGGGGGGCGAACTAATGAAAAACTGTTTTTT	CAWSPGGRTNEKLFF
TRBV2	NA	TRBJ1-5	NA	TGTGCCAGCAGGCTAGGCTTCGACAATCAGCCCCAGCATTTT	CASRLGFDNQPQHF
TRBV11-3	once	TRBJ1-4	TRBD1	TGTGCCAGCAGCGCACAGGGGGCAAGGGAAAAACTGTTTTTT	CASSAQGAREKLFF
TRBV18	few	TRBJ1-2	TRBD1	TGTGCCAGCTCACCAGAACAGGGGCGAGGCTACACCTTC	CASSPEQGRGYTF
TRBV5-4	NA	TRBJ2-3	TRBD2	TGTGCCAGCAGCTTGCGGACTAGCGGGGGCACAGATACGCAGTATTTT	CASSLRTSGGTDTQYF
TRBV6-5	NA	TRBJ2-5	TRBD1	TGTGCCAGCGCGGGACAGGGGAGAGAGACCCAGTACTTC	CASAGQGRETQYF
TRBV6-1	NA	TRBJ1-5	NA	TGTGCCAGCAGTGAATACATTGTTGGCAATCAGCCCCAGCATTTT	CASSEYIVGNQPQHF
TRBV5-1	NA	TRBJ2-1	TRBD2	TGCGCCAGCAGCTTTCGGTTCCAGGGACTAGCGGGGGACCGGGAGGGGAATGAGCAGTTCTTC	CASSFRFQGLAGDREGNEQFF
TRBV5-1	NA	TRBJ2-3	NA	TGCGCCAGCAGCTTGGAGGGGTCTAGCACAGATACGCAGTATTTT	CASSLEGSSTDTQYF